Shown below are 14 T cell receptor beta chains from a single sample sequenced in a study of T-cell memory formation after mild COVID-19. TCRdb used MiXCR to reprocess the 5' RACE reads, holding one entry per CDR3 protein. The sample holds 250,000 to 400,000 distinct CDR3 sequences, more than 13% seen once. Material for sequencing was PBMCs or a T cell subset sorted from them (not recorded which). The receptors derive from a man between 18 and 29 years old who had mild COVID-19 (a few samples of this study predate the infection). Cell type and time point are not known.

The chain links TRBV20-1 to TRBJ2-7; D is unclear. From germline, CDR1 is DFQATT and CDR2 SNEGSKA (reference sequence). This CDR3 region has 12 residues. Trimming took 5 bases from V and 4 from J, leaving 12 bases between them. The CDR3 sequence: CSAARREYEQYV. The CDR3 DNA reads TGCAGTGCTGCTAGACGAGAATACGAGCAGTACGTC.

The V call is TRBV5-1, the J call TRBJ1-2; D remains ambiguous. This CDR3 region has 14 residues. The germline V gene has CDR1 SGHRS and CDR2 YFSETQ. V lost 0 bases and J lost 4, with 10 bases in between. The CDR3 protein is CASSLGKGSYGYTF. Here the CDR3 DNA reads TGCGCCAGCAGCTTGGGAAAGGGAAGCTATGGCTACACCTTC. Variable domain in full (rest from reference TRBV5-1 and TRBJ1-2): KAGVTQTPRYLIKTRGQQVTLSCSPISGHRSVSWYQQTPGQGLQFLFEYFSETQRNKGNFPGRFSGRQFSNSRSEMNVSTLELGDSALYLCASSLGKGSYGYTFGSGTRLTVV.

In its sample, this clonotype was seen a few times. Sequence at one end of the junction differs from germline and may be a read error. The rearrangement uses TRBV7-7 and TRBJ2-2, with TRBD2 matching over 8 bases. The CDR3 sequence is 15 residues long. CDR1 and CDR2 from the germline V gene are SSHAT and FNYEAQ (reference sequence). The CDR3 sequence: CASSLGGGRTGELFF. The CDR3 nucleotides read TGTGCTAGCAGCCTCGGGGGGGGCCGAACCGGGGAGCTGTTTTTT.

This clonotype was found a few times. The chain combines TRBV2 with TRBJ2-7; the D gene could be TRBD1 or TRBD2 (5 bases each). The CDR3 is 14 residues long. Germline V gene data show CDR1 as SNHLY and CDR2 as FYNNEI. V was trimmed by 7 bases and J by 4 bases, leaving 17 bases between them. The CDR3, as DNA: TGTGCCAGCAACCGGGACCTTGAGAGTTACGAGCAGTACGTC. This codes for CASNRDLESYEQYV.

The gene calls are TRBV30 and TRBJ2-2; D is possibly TRBD2 (5 bases). The CDR3 length is 15 residues. Looked up from germline, CDR1 is GTSNPN and CDR2 is SVGIG (reference sequence). Deletions cut 3 bases from V and 7 bases from J, with 18 bases between. The CDR3 bases are TGTGCCTGGAGGGCGGGCCTGAGGCAGGTCGGGGAGCTGTTTTTT. It translates to CAWRAGLRQVGELFF.

The genes are TRBV12-3 or TRBV12-4 and TRBJ1-1, with D possibly being TRBD1 (5 bases). This CDR3 has 18 amino acids. With 3 bases removed from V and 4 bases from J, the gap between germline ends came to 24 bases. The CDR3 is CASSLPGDGKVGSTEAFF. CDR3 DNA: TGTGCCAGCAGTTTGCCCGGGGACGGCAAAGTGGGTAGCACTGAAGCTTTCTTT.

A few counts support this clonotype. The V and J genes are TRBV30 and TRBJ1-5; 7 bases align to TRBD1. J gave up 6 bases and V 4 bases, and 9 bases lay outside the gene matches. The CDR3 covers 14 residues. The germline CDR1 and CDR2 sequences are GTSNPN and SVGIG (reference sequence). CDR3 sequence: CAWTRQGGSQPQHF. In DNA form, the CDR3 reads TGTGCCTGGACCCGACAGGGAGGGAGTCAGCCCCAGCATTTT.

This chain links TRBV7-2 with TRBJ2-5; 7 nucleotides line up with TRBD2. There are 16 residues in the CDR3. Germline-derived CDR1 and CDR2 are SGHTA and FQGNSA. Germline trimming cut 3 bases from V and 1 base from J; bases unmatched to any gene: 8. Here the CDR3 reads CASSLGPPGGQETQYF. The CDR3, as DNA: TGTGCCAGCAGCTTGGGACCACCGGGGGGCCAAGAGACCCAGTACTTC.

The CDR3 spells CASSQDVARGPINTEAFF. DNA of the CDR3: TGTGCCAGCAGCCAAGATGTGGCCAGGGGGCCGATAAACACTGAAGCTTTCTTT. The rearrangement joins TRBV3-1 to TRBJ1-1, with TRBD1 matching over 8 bases. CDR1 and CDR2 from the germline V gene are LGHDT and YNNKEL (reference sequence). Losses at the gene ends were 0 bases for V and 2 bases for J; bases not matched to a gene: 11. This CDR3 spans 18 amino acids. The whole variable domain, filled in from reference TRBV3-1 and TRBJ1-1, reads DTAVSQTPKYLVTQMGNDKSIKCEQNLGHDTMYWYKQDSKKFLKIMFSYNNKELIINETVPNRFSPKSPDKAHLNLHINSLELGDSAVYFCASSQDVARGPINTEAFFGQGTRLTVV.

This clonotype showed up just a few times. DNA for the CDR3: TGCAGTGCTAGCCTTGAGCAGTTCTTC. Amino acid sequence: CSASLEQFF. The J gene is TRBJ2-1, the V gene TRBV20-1; D not certain. Germline assignment: CDR1 DFQATT and CDR2 SNEGSKA (reference sequence). The V and J ends lost 3 bases and 9 bases respectively, with 3 bases between them. This CDR3 region has 9 residues.

This clonotype was observed a few times. The chain couples TRBV12-3 or TRBV12-4 to TRBJ2-5; TRBD1 or TRBD2 may be the D gene (5 bases each). Trimming pared 4 bases from V and 5 bases from J, leaving 14 bases between. This CDR3 comprises 14 residues. CDR3: CASSSSGGLETQYF. CDR3 DNA sequence: TGTGCCAGCAGTTCCAGTGGGGGTTTGGAGACCCAGTACTTC.

The rearrangement uses TRBV7-2 and TRBJ1-2; unclear D gene. This CDR3 spans 15 amino acids. V was cut by 5 bases and J by 6 bases, with 19 bases left in between. The germline CDR1 and CDR2 sequences are SGHTA and FQGNSA. The CDR3, as DNA: TGTGCCAGCAGCCTCGAACCGGAGTCCGGGGATGGCTACACCTTC. It yields the protein CASSLEPESGDGYTF. Based on the CDR3 plus reference TRBV7-2 and TRBJ1-2, the full variable domain is GAGVSQSPSNKVTEKGKDVELRCDPISGHTALYWYRQSLGQGLEFLIYFQGNSAPDKSGLPSDRFSAERTGGSVSTLTIQRTQQEDSAVYLCASSLEPESGDGYTFGSGTRLTVV.

In this sample, this clonotype turned up a few times. The rearrangement links TRBV20-1 to TRBJ1-6; D might be TRBD1 (5 bases). V was clipped by 3 bases and J by 8 bases, with 11 bases between them. Germline V gene lookup returns CDR1 DFQATT and CDR2 SNEGSKA (reference sequence). This CDR3 has 13 residues. In DNA, the CDR3 is TGCAGTGCTAGTGTCAGGGATGATTCACCCCTCCACTTT. This translates into CSASVRDDSPLHF.

As DNA, the CDR3 is TGCAGTGCCCCCCGGGGAGGGGGGTCTGGCTACACCTTC. It codes for CSAPRGGGSGYTF. The chain has TRBV20-1 and TRBJ1-2; maybe TRBD1 (6 bases). Germline V gene data show CDR1 as DFQATT and CDR2 as SNEGSKA (reference sequence). CDR3 length: 13 amino acids. V was shortened by 6 bases and J by 7 bases, with 18 bases between the two germline ends.